This is a list of T cell receptor beta chains from one sample in a study of T cell clusters in autoimmune cytopenias. No DNA is given; TCRdb re-called the multiplex PCR reads and lists each CDR3 protein once. The listing contains roughly 8,000 distinct CDR3 sequences. These data also formed part of another study, on T cell repertoires in aging, cancer and after chemotherapy.

Sequencing was done on a sample of peripheral blood. Every receptor here comes from a human donor with an autoimmune cytopenia or autoimmune hepatitis (not recorded which). Each CDR3 is given with its conserved first and last residue. Size tells how often a clone was seen (once, few, many) or the class of an expanded clone, and some rows leave it out.

J	size	V	CDR3
TRBJ1-6	.	TRBV20-1	CSARSPPGSYNSPLHF
TRBJ1-2	medium-sized	TRBV30	CAWGTRRQRGYTF
TRBJ2-1	.	TRBV11-2	CASSFLAGSYNEQFF
TRBJ2-1	.	TRBV5-6	CASSSRDSYNEQFF
TRBJ2-3	.	TRBV5-4	CASSPPGLVKNTDTQYF
TRBJ1-2	medium-sized	TRBV29-1	CSVEDGNYGYTF
TRBJ2-7	.	TRBV12-3/TRBV12-4	CASSLELRYSYEQYF
TRBJ2-3	.	TRBV6-1	CASRSLAGGSYSTDTQYF
TRBJ2-7	medium-sized	TRBV20-1	CSARSLGTGSGYEQYF
TRBJ2-1	.	TRBV28	CASSLPLSYNEQFF
TRBJ2-7	.	TRBV20-1	CSALPGTPNSYEQYF
TRBJ2-2	medium-sized	TRBV6-5	CASSYRGTGELFF
TRBJ2-2	.	TRBV14	CASSHLISTGELFF
TRBJ1-2	medium-sized	TRBV6-5	CASSYSTLQGATF
TRBJ2-7	medium-sized	TRBV11-2	CASSLARTLNYEQYF
TRBJ2-1	medium-sized	TRBV20-1	CSARDGGGGVLFF
TRBJ2-5	.	TRBV18	CASSPPTKQETQYF
TRBJ2-6	.	TRBV5-1	CASSFRARVSGANVLTF
TRBJ2-3	.	TRBV12-3/TRBV12-4	CASSRLAGGEDTQYF
TRBJ2-1	.	TRBV5-1	CASSSGQGADEQFF